Each of the 24 T cell receptor beta chains below was sequenced from the same sample in a study of T-cell memory formation after mild COVID-19. TCRdb used MiXCR to reprocess the 5' RACE reads, holding one entry per CDR3 protein. Among almost 250,000 distinct CDR3 sequences, less than 20% were seen once, and the ten largest hold 2.1%. The sample comprised PBMCs or a T cell subset sorted from them (not recorded which). The receptors were sampled from an adult woman who had mild COVID-19 (a few samples of this study predate the infection). Cell type and time point are not known.

This clonotype was seen more than once but under ten times. J is TRBJ1-2 and V is TRBV29-1; the D is unclear. Between the trimmed V and J ends, which lost 1 base and 1 base, there was a span of 4 bases. The CDR3 sequence is 12 residues long. In germline, CDR1 is SQVTM, CDR2 ANQGSEA. CDR3 bases: TGCAGCGTTGAAGTACATAACTATGGCTACACCTTC. It yields the protein CSVEVHNYGYTF.

The CDR3 DNA reads TGCGCCAGCAGCTTGAACACAGGGAACACCGGGGAGCTGTTTTTT. This gives the protein CASSLNTGNTGELFF. The chain links TRBV5-1 to TRBJ2-2, with a possible D match to TRBD1 (5 bases). This CDR3 has 15 residues. Trimming cost V 1 base and J 1 base, with 8 bases left between them. Germline V gene sequence: CDR1 SGHRS, CDR2 YFSETQ.

This clonotype was seen repeatedly, ten times or more. The chain is built from TRBV18 and TRBJ2-2, with D possibly matching TRBD2 (5 bases). The germline V gene has CDR1 KGHSH and CDR2 LQKENI. This CDR3 has 12 residues. V was trimmed by 4 bases and J by 5 bases, leaving 5 bases between them. CDR3 coding DNA: TGTGCCAGCTCACTAGCGACCGGGGAGCTGTTTTTT. Encoded protein: CASSLATGELFF. The whole variable domain, remainder taken from reference TRBV18 and TRBJ2-2, is NAGVMQNPRHLVRRRGQEARLRCSPMKGHSHVYWYRQLPEEGLKFMVYLQKENIIDESGMPKERFSAEFPKEGPSILRIQQVVRGDSAAYFCASSLATGELFFGEGSRLTVL.

This clonotype occurred a few times. The rearrangement joins TRBV2 to TRBJ1-2, with D possibly matching TRBD1 (6 bases). The CDR3 runs 13 residues. The germline gives CDR1 SNHLY, CDR2 FYNNEI. Trimming shortened V by 8 bases and J by 0 bases, and 10 bases separated the two germline ends. The CDR3 DNA reads as TGTGCCAGCCGGGACACTGCTAACTATGGCTACACCTTC. Its translation: CASRDTANYGYTF.

This rearrangement joins TRBV6-6 to TRBJ2-7; TRBD1 matches at 7 bases. Germline V lookup: CDR1 MNHNY, CDR2 SVGAGI (reference sequence). The trim removed 1 base at V and 3 bases at J, leaving 3 bases unmatched. The CDR3 covers 14 residues. The CDR3 here is CASSYLTGRYEQYF. The CDR3 DNA sequence: TGTGCCAGCAGTTACTTGACAGGGCGCTACGAGCAGTACTTC.

This clonotype came up many times. This chain links TRBV12-3 or TRBV12-4 with TRBJ1-1; the D is unclear. This CDR3 spans 15 amino acids. V was pared by 4 bases and J by 0 bases, with 12 bases between. Written as DNA, the CDR3 is TGTGCCAGCAGTTCCCGGCGACACATGAACACTGAAGCTTTCTTT. It specifies CASSSRRHMNTEAFF.

The rearrangement uses TRBV24-1 and TRBJ1-3; D possibly corresponds to TRBD1 (6 bases). CDR3 length equals 17 residues. Germline V gene lookup returns CDR1 KGHDR and CDR2 SFDVKD. V was pared by 4 bases and J by 4 bases, with 19 bases between. The CDR3 protein is CATSDPAPGARGNTIYF. CDR3 DNA sequence: TGTGCCACCAGTGACCCCGCCCCGGGGGCGAGAGGAAACACCATATATTTT.

This clonotype was observed at least ten times. The rearrangement links TRBV7-9 to TRBJ2-5; D perhaps matches TRBD2 (6 bases). Germline values: CDR1 SEHNR, CDR2 FQNEAQ (reference sequence). This CDR3 is 11 amino acids long. Trimming took 7 bases from V and 11 from J, leaving 14 bases between them. CDR3 nucleotides: TGTGCCAGCAAACGGGAGTCCTCACAGTACTTC. As protein: CASKRESSQYF.

This chain connects TRBV11-2 to TRBJ2-7; 8 bases are a match to TRBD1. The germline gives CDR1 SGHAT, CDR2 FQNNGV. The CDR3 spans 15 residues. V shed 5 bases and J 1 base; nucleotides not matched to a gene: 7. The CDR3 spells CASSTQGDLSYEQYF. For the CDR3, the DNA is TGTGCCAGCAGCACACAGGGGGATCTTTCCTACGAGCAGTACTTC. Using reference TRBV11-2 and TRBJ2-7 for the parts outside the CDR3, the full variable domain is EAGVAQSPRYKIIEKRQSVAFWCNPISGHATLYWYQQILGQGPKLLIQFQNNGVVDDSQLPKDRFSAERLKGVDSTLKIQPAKLEDSAVYLCASSTQGDLSYEQYFGPGTRLTVT.

As concerns this clonotype: Its ends do not fully match the called genes, so a read error is possible. The rearrangement links TRBV7-2 to TRBJ2-1; 16 bases fit TRBD2. Germline V lookup: CDR1 SGHTA, CDR2 FQGNSA. This CDR3 contains 18 residues. The CDR3 reads CASSVAGLAGGPSNEQFF. Written as DNA, the CDR3 is TGTGCCAGCAGCGTAGCGGGACTAGCGGGAGGGCCTAGCAATGAGCAGTTCTTC. Combining the CDR3 with reference TRBV7-2 and TRBJ2-1 gives the whole variable domain GAGVSQSPSNKVTEKGKDVELRCDPISGHTALYWYRQSLGQGLEFLIYFQGNSAPDKSGLPSDRFSAERTGGSVSTLTIQRTQQEDSAVYLCASSVAGLAGGPSNEQFFGPGTRLTVL.

The genes are TRBV2 and TRBJ2-3, with 12 bases aligning to TRBD2. CDR3 size: 16 residues. The V gene's germline CDR1 is SNHLY and CDR2 FYNNEI. After removal of 9 bases from V and 5 bases from J, the junction contained 12 bases not matched to a gene. CDR3 region: CARDVRTSGIVDTQYF. The CDR3 DNA follows: TGTGCCAGAGATGTCCGGACTAGCGGGATAGTAGATACGCAGTATTTT.

The table lists this clonotype with a few counts. J is TRBJ2-3 and V is TRBV7-3; either TRBD1 or TRBD2 may supply D (5 bases each). V shed 5 bases and J shed 3 bases, with 9 bases lying between them. The CDR3 covers 13 residues. From germline, CDR1 is SGHTA and CDR2 FQGTGA. In DNA form, the CDR3 reads TGTGCCAGCAGCGCTGGGACGACAGATACGCAGTATTTT. This translates into CASSAGTTDTQYF.

The chain uses TRBV7-3 and TRBJ1-1, with 12 bases that match TRBD1. Germline V CDR1 and CDR2: SGHTA, FQGTGA. V lost 6 bases to trimming and J lost 5 bases; unmatched junction nucleotides: 7. The CDR3 is 15 residues long. The CDR3 nucleotides read TGTGCCAGCAGTCCTGGGACAGGGGGCAAAACTGAAGCTTTCTTT. Protein product: CASSPGTGGKTEAFF.

This clonotype has a handful of counts. This rearrangement joins TRBV20-1 to TRBJ1-3; possibly TRBD1 for D (6 bases). The CDR3 runs 13 residues. CDR1 DFQATT and CDR2 SNEGSKA come from the germline V gene (reference sequence). V lost 7 bases, J lost 8 bases, and 18 bases lay in between. CDR3 in amino acids: CSVGEGGVDTIYF. The DNA of the CDR3 is TGCAGTGTCGGAGAAGGGGGGGTAGACACCATATATTTT.

This clonotype was observed a few times. V usage is TRBV20-1 and J usage is TRBJ2-7, with D perhaps matching TRBD1 (5 bases). Trimming pared 3 bases from V and 1 base from J, leaving 13 bases between. Germline CDR1 is DFQATT and CDR2 is SNEGSKA (reference sequence). The CDR3 length is 14 residues. CDR3 in amino acids: CSASPGARSYEQYF. The CDR3, as DNA: TGCAGTGCTAGTCCTGGGGCCCGTTCCTACGAGCAGTACTTC.

The chain uses TRBV20-1 and TRBJ2-1, with D perhaps TRBD1 or TRBD2 (6 bases each). The CDR3 loop spans 13 amino acids. Germline V CDR1 and CDR2: DFQATT, SNEGSKA (reference sequence). Trimming left V 8 bases short and J 7 bases short, with 18 bases between. CDR3 loop: CSITGRSRNEQFF. In DNA, the CDR3 is TGCAGTATTACAGGGAGGTCACGGAATGAGCAGTTCTTC.

This clonotype was seen more than once but under ten times. The rearrangement joins TRBV3-1 to TRBJ1-5, with D maybe TRBD1 (5 bases). The CDR3 extends over 17 amino acids. Trimming took 0 bases from V and 3 from J, leaving 15 bases between them. CDR1 and CDR2 from the germline V gene are LGHDT and YNNKEL (reference sequence). As DNA, the CDR3 is TGTGCCAGCAGCCAAGAATATGGGGCAGGGACCAATCAGCCCCAGCATTTT. The encoded protein is CASSQEYGAGTNQPQHF. Filled out from reference TRBV3-1 and TRBJ1-5, the complete variable domain reads DTAVSQTPKYLVTQMGNDKSIKCEQNLGHDTMYWYKQDSKKFLKIMFSYNNKELIINETVPNRFSPKSPDKAHLNLHINSLELGDSAVYFCASSQEYGAGTNQPQHFGDGTRLSIL.

V and J are TRBV29-1 and TRBJ2-4, with D perhaps TRBD1 (6 bases). The CDR3 runs 15 residues. Trimming stripped 3 bases from V and 6 bases from J, with 18 bases between. Germline V lookup: CDR1 SQVTM, CDR2 ANQGSEA. In DNA form, the CDR3 reads TGCAGCGTTGAGAAAGGGGCACAGGGCAGAAACATTCAGTACTTC. Amino acid sequence: CSVEKGAQGRNIQYF.

This clonotype has just a few counts. The chain uses TRBV7-9 and TRBJ2-1; TRBD1 is a possible D gene (6 bases). The V end was cut by 6 bases, the J end by 16 bases, with 31 bases between. The CDR3 has 16 amino acids. The germline CDR1 and CDR2 sequences are SEHNR and FQNEAQ (reference sequence). CDR3 nucleotides: TGTGCCAGCAGGCGACTACCCGTTGAGGCGACATCGGGGACATTCTTC. Translated: CASRRLPVEATSGTFF.

CDR3 in DNA: TGTGCCAGCAGGGCCTCAGGGGCGGATGGCTACACCTTC. This sequence encodes CASRASGADGYTF. V is TRBV12-3 or TRBV12-4 and J is TRBJ1-2; TRBD1 might be the D (6 bases). The CDR3 runs to 13 residues. Trimming pared 6 bases from V and 6 bases from J, leaving 14 bases between.

This clonotype has a handful of counts. V is TRBV25-1 and J is TRBJ2-3; TRBD2 matches 7 bases. After removal of 6 bases from V and 1 base from J, the junction contained 10 bases not matched to a gene. Looked up from germline, CDR1 is MGHDK and CDR2 is SYGVNS. This CDR3 is built from 16 residues. The CDR3 DNA sequence: TGTGCCAGCAGCCCGACTAGCCTAGGGGGCACAGATACGCAGTATTTT. Translated: CASSPTSLGGTDTQYF.

This clonotype has only a few counts. The gene calls are TRBV20-1 and TRBJ2-1; 14 bases are shared with TRBD2. J gave up 7 bases and V 5 bases, and 7 bases lay outside the gene matches. The CDR3 runs to 15 residues. From germline, CDR1 is DFQATT and CDR2 SNEGSKA (reference sequence). The CDR3 nucleotides read TGCAGTGCTCCCCAGACTAGCGGGGGGGGTAATGAGCAGTTCTTC. As protein: CSAPQTSGGGNEQFF.

The gene calls are TRBV18 and TRBJ2-7; 11 bases fit TRBD2. The germline V gene has CDR1 KGHSH and CDR2 LQKENI. V shed 0 bases, J shed 5 bases, and the junction held 9 bases outside the gene matches. The CDR3 contains 17 residues. DNA for the CDR3: TGTGCCAGCTCACCACCCCCGACTAGCGGGGCCGCCAACGAGCAGTACTTC. Its protein product is CASSPPPTSGAANEQYF.

This clonotype has just a few counts. The genes are TRBV4-3 and TRBJ1-2, with TRBD1 matching over 9 bases. The CDR3 loop spans 16 amino acids. With V trimmed by 0 bases and J by 4 bases, 6 bases remained unmatched. The germline V gene encodes CDR1 LGHNA and CDR2 YSLEER. The CDR3 is CASSQDRQGGGYGYTF. In DNA, the CDR3 is TGCGCCAGCAGCCAAGACCGACAGGGGGGCGGCTATGGCTACACCTTC.